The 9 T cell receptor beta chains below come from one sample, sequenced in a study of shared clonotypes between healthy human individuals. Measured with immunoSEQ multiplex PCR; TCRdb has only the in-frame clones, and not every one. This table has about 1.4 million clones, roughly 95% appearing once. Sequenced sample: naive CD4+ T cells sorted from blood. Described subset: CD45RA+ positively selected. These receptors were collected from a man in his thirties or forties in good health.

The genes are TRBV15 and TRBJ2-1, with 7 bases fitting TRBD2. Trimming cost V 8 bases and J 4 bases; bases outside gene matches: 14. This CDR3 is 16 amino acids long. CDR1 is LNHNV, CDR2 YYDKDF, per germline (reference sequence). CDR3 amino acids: CATLQSPGLQYNEQFF. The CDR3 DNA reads TGTGCCACCCTCCAAAGTCCGGGACTACAGTACAATGAGCAGTTCTTC.

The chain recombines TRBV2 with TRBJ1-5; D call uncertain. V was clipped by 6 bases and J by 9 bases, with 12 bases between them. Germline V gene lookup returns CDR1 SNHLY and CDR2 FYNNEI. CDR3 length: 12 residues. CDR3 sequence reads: CASRIPTRPQHF. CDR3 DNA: TGTGCCAGCAGGATTCCGACACGGCCCCAGCATTTT. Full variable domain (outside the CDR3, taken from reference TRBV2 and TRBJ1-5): EPEVTQTPSHQVTQMGQEVILRCVPISNHLYFYWYRQILGQKVEFLVSFYNNEISEKSEIFDDQFSVERPDGSNFTLKIRSTKLEDSAMYFCASRIPTRPQHFGDGTRLSIL.

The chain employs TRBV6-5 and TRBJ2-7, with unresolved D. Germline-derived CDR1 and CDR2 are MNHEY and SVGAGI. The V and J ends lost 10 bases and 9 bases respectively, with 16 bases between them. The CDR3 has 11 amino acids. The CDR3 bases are TGTGCCACCCATACCCCCCCACGGCAGTACTTC. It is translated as CATHTPPRQYF.

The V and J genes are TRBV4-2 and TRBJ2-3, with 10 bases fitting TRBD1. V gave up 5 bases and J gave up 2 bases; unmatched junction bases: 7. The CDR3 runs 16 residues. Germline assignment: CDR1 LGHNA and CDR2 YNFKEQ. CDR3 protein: CASSLVGQGFTDTQYF. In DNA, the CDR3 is TGTGCCAGCAGCTTAGTGGGACAGGGGTTCACAGATACGCAGTATTTT.

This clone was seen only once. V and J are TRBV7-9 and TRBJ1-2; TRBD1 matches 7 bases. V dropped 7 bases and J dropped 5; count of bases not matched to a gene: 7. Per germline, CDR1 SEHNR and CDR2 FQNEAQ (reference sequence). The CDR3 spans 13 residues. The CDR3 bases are TGTGCCAGCACCCCAGGGGGAGGTTATGGCTACACCTTC. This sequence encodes CASTPGGGYGYTF.

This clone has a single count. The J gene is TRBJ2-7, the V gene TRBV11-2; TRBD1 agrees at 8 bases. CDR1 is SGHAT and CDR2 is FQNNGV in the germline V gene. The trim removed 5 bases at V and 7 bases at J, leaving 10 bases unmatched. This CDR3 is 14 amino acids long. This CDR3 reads CASSLKTGVTEQYF. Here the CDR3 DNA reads TGTGCCAGCAGCCTAAAGACAGGGGTGACGGAGCAGTACTTC. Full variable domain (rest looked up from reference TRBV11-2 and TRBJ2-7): EAGVAQSPRYKIIEKRQSVAFWCNPISGHATLYWYQQILGQGPKLLIQFQNNGVVDDSQLPKDRFSAERLKGVDSTLKIQPAKLEDSAVYLCASSLKTGVTEQYFGPGTRLTVT.

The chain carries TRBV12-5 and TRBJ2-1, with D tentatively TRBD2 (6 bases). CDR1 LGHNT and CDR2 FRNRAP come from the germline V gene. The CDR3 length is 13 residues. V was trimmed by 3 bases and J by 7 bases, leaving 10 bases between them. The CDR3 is CASGFGTPNEQFF. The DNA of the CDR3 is TGTGCTAGTGGTTTCGGGACTCCGAATGAGCAGTTCTTC.

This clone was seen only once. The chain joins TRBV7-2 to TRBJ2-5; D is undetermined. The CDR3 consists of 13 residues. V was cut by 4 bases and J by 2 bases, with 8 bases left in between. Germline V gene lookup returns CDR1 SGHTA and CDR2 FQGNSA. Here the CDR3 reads CASSSGPQETQYF. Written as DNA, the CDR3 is TGTGCCAGCAGCTCCGGCCCACAAGAGACCCAGTACTTC.

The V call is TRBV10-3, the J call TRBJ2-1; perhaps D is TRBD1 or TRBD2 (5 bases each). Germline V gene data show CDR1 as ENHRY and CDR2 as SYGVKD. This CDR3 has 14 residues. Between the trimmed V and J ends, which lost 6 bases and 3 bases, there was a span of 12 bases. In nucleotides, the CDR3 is TGTGCCATCAGGCACGGGACGGACTACAATGAGCAGTTCTTC. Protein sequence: CAIRHGTDYNEQFF.